Listed here is a single TCR beta chain. Participating donors were healthy, HIV-negative adults free of recent acute infections or vaccinations. Each donor was a Caucasian adult residing in Nashville, Tennessee. Running of the assay took place at deep level. Produced via immunoSEQ multiplex PCR; TCRdb's table is partial and in-frame only. The sample lists roughly 2 million clones, 85% to 95% occurring once. This specimen belongs to a study of shared clonotypes between healthy human individuals. Study as a whole: CD4 naive and memory got three plates each, CD8 naive two, CD8 memory one.

V was trimmed by 5 bases and J by 2 bases, leaving 15 bases between them. CDR1 and CDR2 from the germline V gene are LNHDA and SQIVND (reference sequence). The CDR3 covers 15 residues. The TCR comes from a man in his late teens or twenties in good health. The chain combines TRBV19 with TRBJ1-2; D perhaps matches TRBD1 (6 bases). Sequenced input: naive CD4+ T cells sorted from blood. Subset in this sample: CD45RA+ positively selected. CDR3 amino acids: CASSHTGIENYGYTF. The DNA of the CDR3 is TGTGCCAGTAGTCATACAGGGATTGAGAACTATGGCTACACCTTC.